This T cell receptor (beta chain) was obtained from a study of CD8 T cells in ankylosing spondylitis. Libraries of TCR beta came from quantitative 5'-RACE with molecular barcodes. TCRdb reprocessed the 5' RACE reads with MiXCR, giving one entry per CDR3 protein. The sample has 750,000 to 850,000 distinct CDR3 sequences, over 9.5% seen once. Broader study findings: For ankylosing spondylitis blood, a TCR beta motif of seven to nine highly homologous variants appeared characteristic.

V gave up 4 bases and J gave up 4 bases; unmatched junction bases: 9. The CDR3 runs 15 residues. Germline V gene sequence: CDR1 SGHAT, CDR2 FQNNGV. In its sample, this clonotype was seen a few times. Its antigen is still unknown. Material: blood, either unsorted or a sorted T cell fraction (not recorded which). The V gene is TRBV11-2, the J gene TRBJ2-5, with 7 bases fitting TRBD1. The clonotype was recovered from a male donor with ankylosing spondylitis. The CDR3: CASSSEGARRETQYF. DNA of the CDR3: TGTGCCAGCAGCTCAGAGGGGGCTCGGCGAGAGACCCAGTACTTC. The complete variable domain, with remaining parts taken from reference TRBV11-2 and TRBJ2-5, reads EAGVAQSPRYKIIEKRQSVAFWCNPISGHATLYWYQQILGQGPKLLIQFQNNGVVDDSQLPKDRFSAERLKGVDSTLKIQPAKLEDSAVYLCASSSEGARRETQYFGPGTRLLVL.